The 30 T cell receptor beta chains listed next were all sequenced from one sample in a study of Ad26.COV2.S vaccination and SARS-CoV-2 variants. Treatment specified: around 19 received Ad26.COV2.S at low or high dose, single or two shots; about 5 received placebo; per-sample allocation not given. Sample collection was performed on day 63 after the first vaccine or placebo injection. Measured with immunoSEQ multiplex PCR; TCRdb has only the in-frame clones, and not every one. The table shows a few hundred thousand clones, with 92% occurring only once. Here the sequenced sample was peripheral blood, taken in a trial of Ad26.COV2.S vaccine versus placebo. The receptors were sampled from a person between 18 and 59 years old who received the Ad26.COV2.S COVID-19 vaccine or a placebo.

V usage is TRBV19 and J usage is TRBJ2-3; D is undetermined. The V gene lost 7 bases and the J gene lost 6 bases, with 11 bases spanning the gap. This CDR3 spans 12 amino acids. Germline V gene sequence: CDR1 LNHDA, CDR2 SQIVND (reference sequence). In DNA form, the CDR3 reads TGTGCCAGTACCGGCCACACGGATACGCAGTATTTT. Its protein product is CASTGHTDTQYF. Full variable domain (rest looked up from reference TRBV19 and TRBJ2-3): DGGITQSPKYLFRKEGQNVTLSCEQNLNHDAMYWYRQDPGQGLRLIYYSQIVNDFQKGDIAEGYSVSREKKESFPLTVTSAQKNPTAFYLCASTGHTDTQYFGPGTRLTVL.

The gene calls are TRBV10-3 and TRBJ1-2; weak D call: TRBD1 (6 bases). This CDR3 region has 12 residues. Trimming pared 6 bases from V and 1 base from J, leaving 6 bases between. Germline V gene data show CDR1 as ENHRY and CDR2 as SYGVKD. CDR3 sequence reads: CAIRDSNYGYTF. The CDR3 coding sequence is TGTGCCATCAGGGACAGTAACTATGGCTACACCTTC.

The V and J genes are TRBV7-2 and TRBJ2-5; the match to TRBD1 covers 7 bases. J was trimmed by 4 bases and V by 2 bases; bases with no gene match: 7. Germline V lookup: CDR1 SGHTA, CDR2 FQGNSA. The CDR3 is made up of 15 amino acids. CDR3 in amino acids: CASSLSDRVSETQYF. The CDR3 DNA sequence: TGTGCCAGCAGCTTATCCGACAGGGTATCAGAGACCCAGTACTTC. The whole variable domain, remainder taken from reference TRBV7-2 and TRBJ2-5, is GAGVSQSPSNKVTEKGKDVELRCDPISGHTALYWYRQSLGQGLEFLIYFQGNSAPDKSGLPSDRFSAERTGGSVSTLTIQRTQQEDSAVYLCASSLSDRVSETQYFGPGTRLLVL.

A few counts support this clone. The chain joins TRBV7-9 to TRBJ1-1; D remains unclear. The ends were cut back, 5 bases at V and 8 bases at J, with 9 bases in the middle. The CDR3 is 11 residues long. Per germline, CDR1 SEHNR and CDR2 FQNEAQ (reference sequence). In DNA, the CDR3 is TGTGCCAGCAGCGCTAGGCTGGAAGCTTTCTTT. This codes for CASSARLEAFF.

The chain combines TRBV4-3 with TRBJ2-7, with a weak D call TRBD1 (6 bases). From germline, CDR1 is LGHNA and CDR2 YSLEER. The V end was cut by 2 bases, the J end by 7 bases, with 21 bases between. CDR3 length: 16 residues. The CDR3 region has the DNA TGCGCCAGCAGCCAAATATTACAGGCCCCAGGGGTTGAGCAGTACTTC. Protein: CASSQILQAPGVEQYF.

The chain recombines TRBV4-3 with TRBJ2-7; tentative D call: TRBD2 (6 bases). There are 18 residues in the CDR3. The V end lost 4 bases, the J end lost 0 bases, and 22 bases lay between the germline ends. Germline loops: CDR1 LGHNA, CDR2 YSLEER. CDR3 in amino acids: CASSPGLYSEVGSYEQYF. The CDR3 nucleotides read TGCGCCAGCAGCCCGGGACTTTACTCGGAGGTAGGCTCCTACGAGCAGTACTTC.

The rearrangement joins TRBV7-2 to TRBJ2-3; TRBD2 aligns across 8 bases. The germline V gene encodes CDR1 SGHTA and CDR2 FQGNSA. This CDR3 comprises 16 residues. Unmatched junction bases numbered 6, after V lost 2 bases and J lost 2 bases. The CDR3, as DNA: TGTGCCAGCAGCTTACTGGCGGGGGGCTACACAGATACGCAGTATTTT. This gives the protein CASSLLAGGYTDTQYF.

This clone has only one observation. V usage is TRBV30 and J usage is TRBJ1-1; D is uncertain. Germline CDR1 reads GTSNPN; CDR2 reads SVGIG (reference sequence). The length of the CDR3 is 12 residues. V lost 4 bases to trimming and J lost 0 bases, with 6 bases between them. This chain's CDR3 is CAWKWLNTEAFF. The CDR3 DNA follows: TGTGCCTGGAAGTGGTTGAACACTGAAGCTTTCTTT.

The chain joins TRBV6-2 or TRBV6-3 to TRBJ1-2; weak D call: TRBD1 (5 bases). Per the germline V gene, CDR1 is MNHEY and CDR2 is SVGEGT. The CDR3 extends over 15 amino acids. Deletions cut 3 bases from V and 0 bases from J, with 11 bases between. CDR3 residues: CASSYSGTSNYGYTF. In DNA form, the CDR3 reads TGTGCCAGCAGTTATTCGGGGACCTCTAACTATGGCTACACCTTC.

CDR3: CASSLSNAGELFF. DNA for the CDR3: TGTGCCAGCAGCCTTTCGAATGCCGGGGAGCTGTTTTTT. The chain has TRBV7-8 and TRBJ2-2; D is uncertain. The CDR3 loop spans 13 amino acids. V lost 5 bases, J lost 6 bases, and 10 bases lay in between. Germline-derived CDR1 and CDR2 are SGHVS and FQNEAQ. The variable domain in full, with the rest retrieved from reference TRBV7-8 and TRBJ2-2, is GAGVSQSPRYKVAKRGQDVALRCDPISGHVSLFWYQQALGQGPEFLTYFQNEAQLDKSGLPSDRFFAERPEGSVSTLKIQRTQQEDSAVYLCASSLSNAGELFFGEGSRLTVL.

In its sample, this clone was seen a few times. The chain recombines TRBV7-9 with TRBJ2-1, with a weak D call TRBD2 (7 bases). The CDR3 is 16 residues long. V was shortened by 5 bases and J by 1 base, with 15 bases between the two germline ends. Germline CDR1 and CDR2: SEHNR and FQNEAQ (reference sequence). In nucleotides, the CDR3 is TGTGCCAGCAGCCTCTTTGCGGGGGCTTCCTACAATGAGCAGTTCTTC. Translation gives CASSLFAGASYNEQFF.

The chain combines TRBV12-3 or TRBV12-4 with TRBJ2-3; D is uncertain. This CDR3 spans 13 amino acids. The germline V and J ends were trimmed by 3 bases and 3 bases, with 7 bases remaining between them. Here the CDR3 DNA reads TGTGCCAGCAGTTTGGAGTGGACAGATACGCAGTATTTT. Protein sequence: CASSLEWTDTQYF.

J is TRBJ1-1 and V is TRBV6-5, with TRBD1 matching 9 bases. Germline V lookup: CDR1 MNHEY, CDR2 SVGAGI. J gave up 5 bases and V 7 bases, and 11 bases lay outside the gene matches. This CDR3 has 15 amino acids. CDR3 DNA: TGTGCCAGCACCCCAGCCCGGACAGGGGAGACTGAAGCTTTCTTT. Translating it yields CASTPARTGETEAFF.

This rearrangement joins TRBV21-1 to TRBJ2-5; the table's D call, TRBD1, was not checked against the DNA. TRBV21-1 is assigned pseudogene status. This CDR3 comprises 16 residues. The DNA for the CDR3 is TGTGCCAGCAGCAGGCCACAGGGGCCACCCCAAGAGACCCAGTACTTC. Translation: CASSRPQGPPQETQYF.

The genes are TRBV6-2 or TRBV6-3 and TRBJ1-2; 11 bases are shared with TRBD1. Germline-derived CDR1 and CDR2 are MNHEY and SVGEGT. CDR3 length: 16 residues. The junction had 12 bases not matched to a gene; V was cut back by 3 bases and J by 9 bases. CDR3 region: CASSYSSPGTGGRYTF. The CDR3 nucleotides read TGTGCCAGCAGTTATTCATCCCCCGGGACAGGGGGTCGCTACACCTTC.

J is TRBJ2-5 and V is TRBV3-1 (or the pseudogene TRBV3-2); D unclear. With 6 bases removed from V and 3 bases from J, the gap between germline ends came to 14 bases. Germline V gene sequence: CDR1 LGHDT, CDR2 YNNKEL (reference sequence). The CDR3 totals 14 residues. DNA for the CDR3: TGTGCCAGCAGAGTCTTAGGTGGGGAAGAGACCCAGTACTTC. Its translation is CASRVLGGEETQYF.

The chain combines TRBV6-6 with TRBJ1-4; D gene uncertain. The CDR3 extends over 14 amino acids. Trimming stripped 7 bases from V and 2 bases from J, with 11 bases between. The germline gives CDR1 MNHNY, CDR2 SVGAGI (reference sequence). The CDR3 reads CASIRTATNEKLFF. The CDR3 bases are TGTGCCAGCATCAGGACGGCTACTAATGAAAAACTGTTTTTT.

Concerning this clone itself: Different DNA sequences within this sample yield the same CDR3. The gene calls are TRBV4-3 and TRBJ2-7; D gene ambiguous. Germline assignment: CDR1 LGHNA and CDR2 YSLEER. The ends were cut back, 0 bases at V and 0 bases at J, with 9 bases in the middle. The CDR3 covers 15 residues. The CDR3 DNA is TGCGCCAGCAGCCAAGATCCCGGTAGCTCCTACGAGCAGTACTTC. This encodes CASSQDPGSSYEQYF.

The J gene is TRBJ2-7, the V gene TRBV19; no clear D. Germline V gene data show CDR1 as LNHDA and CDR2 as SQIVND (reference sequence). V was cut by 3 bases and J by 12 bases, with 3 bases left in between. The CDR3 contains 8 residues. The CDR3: CASSMGYF. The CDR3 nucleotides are TGTGCCAGTAGTATGGGGTACTTC.

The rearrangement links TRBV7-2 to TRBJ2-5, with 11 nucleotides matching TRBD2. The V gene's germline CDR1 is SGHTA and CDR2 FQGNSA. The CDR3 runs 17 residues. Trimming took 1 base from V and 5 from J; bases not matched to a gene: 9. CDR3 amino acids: CASSLEGLAAPRETQYF. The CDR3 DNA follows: TGTGCCAGCAGCTTAGAGGGACTAGCGGCCCCCAGGGAGACCCAGTACTTC.

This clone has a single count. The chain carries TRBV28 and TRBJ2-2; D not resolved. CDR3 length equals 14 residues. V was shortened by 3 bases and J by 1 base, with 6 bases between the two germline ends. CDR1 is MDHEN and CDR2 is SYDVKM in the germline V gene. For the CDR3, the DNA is TGTGCCAGCAGTTTTTACGGGAACACCGGGGAGCTGTTTTTT. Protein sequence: CASSFYGNTGELFF.

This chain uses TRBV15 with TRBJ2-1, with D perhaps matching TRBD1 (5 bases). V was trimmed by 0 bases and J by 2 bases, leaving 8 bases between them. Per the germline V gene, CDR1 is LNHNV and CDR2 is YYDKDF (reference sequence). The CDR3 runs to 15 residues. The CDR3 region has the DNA TGTGCCACCAGCAGAGACAGGGTTGCCTACAATGAGCAGTTCTTC. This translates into CATSRDRVAYNEQFF.

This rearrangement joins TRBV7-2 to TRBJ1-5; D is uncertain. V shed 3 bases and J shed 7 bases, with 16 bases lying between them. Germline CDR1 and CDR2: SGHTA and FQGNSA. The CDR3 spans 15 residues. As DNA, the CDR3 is TGTGCCAGCAGCTTTGATCTTGTAGGGTACCAGCCCCAGCATTTT. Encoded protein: CASSFDLVGYQPQHF.

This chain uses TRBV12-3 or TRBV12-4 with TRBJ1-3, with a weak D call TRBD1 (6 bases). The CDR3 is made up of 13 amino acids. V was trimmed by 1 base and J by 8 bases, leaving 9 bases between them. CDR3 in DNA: TGTGCCAGCAGTTTAGGGGGGCCGGACACCATATATTTT. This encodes CASSLGGPDTIYF.

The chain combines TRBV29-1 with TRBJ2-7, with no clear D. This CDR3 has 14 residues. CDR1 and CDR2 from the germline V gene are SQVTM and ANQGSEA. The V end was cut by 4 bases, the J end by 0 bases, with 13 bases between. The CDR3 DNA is TGCAGCGTTGTGAAGGGTTTGAGCTCCTACGAGCAGTACTTC. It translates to CSVVKGLSSYEQYF.

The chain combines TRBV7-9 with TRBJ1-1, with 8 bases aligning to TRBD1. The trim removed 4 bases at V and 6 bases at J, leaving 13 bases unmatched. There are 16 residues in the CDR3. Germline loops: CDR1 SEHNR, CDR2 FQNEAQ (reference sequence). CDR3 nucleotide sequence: TGTGCCAGCAGCTCAGCAGGGACAGGATGGAGGTCTGAAGCTTTCTTT. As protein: CASSSAGTGWRSEAFF. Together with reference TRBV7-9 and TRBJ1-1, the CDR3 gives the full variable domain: DTGVSQNPRHKITKRGQNVTFRCDPISEHNRLYWYRQTLGQGPEFLTYFQNEAQLEKSRLLSDRFSAERPKGSFSTLEIQRTEQGDSAMYLCASSSAGTGWRSEAFFGQGTRLTVV.

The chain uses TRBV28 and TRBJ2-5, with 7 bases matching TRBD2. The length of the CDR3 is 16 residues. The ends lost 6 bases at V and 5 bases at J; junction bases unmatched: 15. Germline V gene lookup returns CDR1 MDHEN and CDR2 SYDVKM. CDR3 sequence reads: CASRAGSRLKVETQYF. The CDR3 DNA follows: TGTGCCAGCAGAGCGGGAAGCCGGCTAAAGGTCGAGACCCAGTACTTC. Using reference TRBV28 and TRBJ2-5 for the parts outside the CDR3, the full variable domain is DVKVTQSSRYLVKRTGEKVFLECVQDMDHENMFWYRQDPGLGLRLIYFSYDVKMKEKGDIPEGYSVSREKKERFSLILESASTNQTSMYLCASRAGSRLKVETQYFGPGTRLLVL.

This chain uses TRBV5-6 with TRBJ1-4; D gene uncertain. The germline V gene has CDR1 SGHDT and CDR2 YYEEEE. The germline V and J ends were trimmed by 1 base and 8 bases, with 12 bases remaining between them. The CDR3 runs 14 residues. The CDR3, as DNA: TGTGCCAGCAGCTTGCTCGGGGTGGGCGAAAAACTGTTTTTT. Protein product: CASSLLGVGEKLFF.

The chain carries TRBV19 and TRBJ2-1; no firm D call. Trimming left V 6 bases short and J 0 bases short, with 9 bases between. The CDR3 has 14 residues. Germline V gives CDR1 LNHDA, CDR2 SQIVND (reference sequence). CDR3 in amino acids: CASSRPSSYNEQFF. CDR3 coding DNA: TGTGCCAGTAGCCGACCGAGCTCCTACAATGAGCAGTTCTTC.

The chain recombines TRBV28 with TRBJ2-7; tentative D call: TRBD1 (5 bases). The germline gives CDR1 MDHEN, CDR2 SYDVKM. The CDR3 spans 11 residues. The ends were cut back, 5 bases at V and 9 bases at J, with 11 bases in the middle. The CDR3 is CASSDQGAQYF. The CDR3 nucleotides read TGTGCCAGCAGTGACCAAGGGGCGCAGTACTTC.